A selection of T cell receptor beta chains follows, all from one sample in a study of cytomegalovirus exposure and HLA in healthy donors. Method: immunoSEQ multiplex PCR; TCRdb's copy keeps in-frame clones and lacks some. This sample yields 110,000 to 150,000 clones, of which 78% are seen a single time; under 3% belongs to the top ten. The sequenced sample was PBMCs. The receptor set was obtained from a female donor in good health and CMV-seronegative. Both conserved end residues are part of each CDR3. A D gene is named only where the DNA matches it firmly. Not every row has a clone size; where given, it reads once, few, many or a size class.

d_call	v_call	clone_size	j_call	cdr3_aa	cdr3_nt
.	TRBV28	.	TRBJ1-5	CASSLQGASNQPQHF	TGTGCCAGCAGTTTACAGGGCGCTAGCAATCAGCCCCAGCATTTT
.	TRBV4-1	.	TRBJ2-1	CASSLLTKHSYNEQFF	TGCGCCAGCAGCCTACTGACTAAACACTCCTACAATGAGCAGTTCTTC
.	TRBV18	.	TRBJ2-5	CASSPIAGAPQETQYF	TGTGCCAGCTCACCAATTGCAGGGGCACCCCAAGAGACCCAGTACTTC
TRBD2	TRBV7-9	once	TRBJ2-1	CASSLSTSGSDEQFF	TGTGCCAGCAGCTTATCGACTAGCGGGAGTGATGAGCAGTTCTTC
TRBD1	TRBV19	.	TRBJ1-2	CASSFPGTGRGYTF	TGTGCCAGTAGTTTCCCCGGGACAGGGCGTGGCTACACCTTC
.	TRBV7-2	.	TRBJ2-3	CASSRLFNSPTDTQYF	TGTGCCAGCAGCCGCTTATTTAACAGTCCCACAGATACGCAGTATTTT
.	TRBV7-2	.	TRBJ1-5	CASSPDRLGNQPQHF	TGTGCCAGCAGCCCGGACAGACTGGGCAATCAGCCCCAGCATTTT
.	TRBV28	.	TRBJ2-7	CASSITGTPYEQYF	TGTGCCAGCAGTATTACAGGGACCCCCTACGAGCAGTACTTC
TRBD2	TRBV7-9	.	TRBJ2-3	CASSSTEAGEDTDTQYF	TGTGCCAGCAGCTCAACCGAAGCGGGAGAGGACACAGATACGCAGTATTTT
TRBD2	TRBV6-6	.	TRBJ2-5	CASSYSSGGAQETQYF	TGTGCCAGCAGTTACTCTAGCGGGGGGGCGCAAGAGACCCAGTACTTC
TRBD2	TRBV7-2	.	TRBJ2-1	CASSLVRPSGNNEQFF	TGTGCCAGCAGCTTAGTTCGTCCTAGCGGGAACAATGAGCAGTTCTTC
TRBD1	TRBV14	.	TRBJ2-3	CASSLRTGTGRQYF	TGTGCCAGCAGCCTTCGCACCGGGACAGGGAGGCAGTATTTT
TRBD1	TRBV2	.	TRBJ1-2	CASYSDRGYGYTF	TGTGCCAGTTATTCAGACAGGGGGTATGGCTACACCTTC
TRBD2	TRBV6-6	.	TRBJ2-2	CASSKLAGAPGELFF	TGTGCCAGCAGTAAACTAGCGGGGGCCCCCGGGGAGCTGTTTTTT
TRBD1	TRBV7-9	.	TRBJ2-7	CSSSLAGTGGGEQYF	TGTTCCAGCAGCTTAGCTGGGACAGGGGGGGGCGAGCAGTACTTC
.	TRBV5-1	.	TRBJ2-7	CASSLTGRSYEQYF	TGCGCCAGCAGCCTGACGGGAAGGTCCTACGAGCAGTACTTC
TRBD1	TRBV10-3	once	TRBJ1-2	CAISGTGVFYGYTF	TGTGCCATCAGCGGGACAGGGGTCTTCTATGGCTACACCTTC
TRBD2	TRBV29-1	.	TRBJ2-3	CSGTSGASTDTQYF	TGCAGCGGGACTAGCGGGGCTAGCACAGATACGCAGTATTTT
TRBD2	TRBV28	.	TRBJ2-1	CASSPGTSDHNEQFF	TGTGCCAGCAGTCCCGGGACTAGCGACCACAATGAGCAGTTCTTC
.	TRBV28	.	TRBJ1-5	CASSLPPRDQPQHF	TGTGCCAGCAGTTTACCACCGAGAGATCAGCCCCAGCATTTT
TRBD1	TRBV4-3	few	TRBJ1-2	CASSQERTGPNYGYTF	TGCGCCAGCAGCCAAGAGAGGACAGGGCCTAACTATGGCTACACCTTC
.	TRBV5-1	few	TRBJ2-5	CASSWEGRGETQYF	TGCGCCAGCAGTTGGGAAGGAAGGGGAGAGACCCAGTACTTC
TRBD1	TRBV29-1	.	TRBJ1-1	CSVDKAGGNTEAFF	TGCAGCGTTGATAAGGCAGGGGGAAACACTGAAGCTTTCTTT
.	TRBV2	.	TRBJ2-2	CASSEESRNTGELFF	TGTGCCAGCAGTGAAGAATCGAGGAACACCGGGGAGCTGTTTTTT